This T cell receptor beta chain comes out of a study of post-analysis software for immune sequencing data. At the level of the study: Patients with relapsing-remitting, secondary progressive and progressive-relapsing multiple sclerosis courses were all represented.

Researchers reported that TCR beta cDNA libraries carried unique molecular identifiers. TCRdb re-analysed the PCR reads in MiXCR, keeping a single row per CDR3 protein. The sample comprises 450,000 to 650,000 distinct CDR3 sequences, about 40% of which are singletons, and under 2% rests with the top ten. The receptor was derived from a girl aged 5-17 years with multiple sclerosis. The sample taken for sequencing was blood.

The CDR3 DNA is TGTGCCAGCAGCCAAGGCAATTACCAAGAGACCCAGTACTTC. Its protein is CASSQGNYQETQYF. The V and J genes are TRBV14 and TRBJ2-7, with D hard to call. TRBJ2-5 matches the DNA end more closely, so the J call is doubtful. Germline lookup yields CDR1 SGHDN and CDR2 FVKESK. The CDR3 sequence is 14 residues long.